This paragraph reports one T cell receptor (beta chain). Antigen specificity is unknown. The sample belongs to a study of T cells in localized non-small cell lung cancer. Study results and limitations: Greater blood T cell density accompanied longer overall survival. The appearance of a median approximately 55 of the top 100 tumor clones was seen in adjacent lung. Tumor showed lower T cell clonality than uninvolved adjacent lung, where it was highest.

The assay was immunoSEQ multiplex PCR, and TCRdb's table has in-frame clones only and misses some. Of more than 30,000 clones in the sample, approximately 91% were seen once. The sequencing used peripheral blood mononuclear cells, collected before any cancer treatment. The source of this sequence is a woman aged 35-75 years with stage III lung adenocarcinoma.

CDR3 DNA: TGTGCCAGCACCTACCGGGCCCACACCGGGGAGCTGTTTTTT. Translating it yields CASTYRAHTGELFF. V is TRBV5-6 and J is TRBJ2-2; D is uncertain. Per germline, CDR1 SGHDT and CDR2 YYEEEE. The CDR3 extends over 14 amino acids. The ends were cut back, 6 bases at V and 3 bases at J, with 12 bases in the middle. Filled out from reference TRBV5-6 and TRBJ2-2, the complete variable domain reads DAGVTQSPTHLIKTRGQQVTLRCSPKSGHDTVSWYQQALGQGPQFIFQYYEEEERQRGNFPDRFSGHQFPNYSSELNVNALLLGDSALYLCASTYRAHTGELFFGEGSRLTVL.